This TCR beta chain emerged from a study of regulatory T cells in long-lasting Graves disease. HTBI primers from iRepertoire and Arm-PCR of CDR3 regions yielded the TCR beta libraries. Each CDR3 protein gets one entry after TCRdb re-called the multiplex PCR reads with MiXCR. The sample lists approximately 270,000 distinct CDR3 sequences, around a sixth occurring once. The germline V gene has CDR1 MNHNS and CDR2 SASEGT. The CDR3 runs to 14 residues. With 5 bases clipped from V and 5 bases from J, the junction kept 4 bases outside the gene matches. Indicated time point: newly diagnosed GD, antithyroid drugs for less than 3 months. Extracted RNA from PBMCs served as the source of the TCR library. This clonotype was seen many times. The data also belong to a second study, concerning T cells in Graves' hyperthyroidism and ophthalmopathy.

This sequence joins TRBV6-1 and TRBJ2-3; 10 nucleotides line up with TRBD2. The receptor was isolated from a woman in her twenties or thirties with Graves disease. The starting material was peripheral blood mononuclear cells (PBMCs), obtained at new diagnosis, from a patient treated with antithyroid drugs. The CDR3 DNA is TGTGCCAGCAGTCTTAGCGGGGGGCAAGATACGCAGTATTTT. Translated, it gives CASSLSGGQDTQYF.